The 13 T cell receptor beta chains reported below all come from one sample, sequenced in a study of T cells in Graves' hyperthyroidism and ophthalmopathy (dated by TCRdb to between 2018 and 2021). Library generation was performed with multiplex PCR. Data came from an Illumina HiSeq 2000. Amplification of TCR beta CDR3 regions was carried out from RNA transcripts. The first round of RT-PCR for the TCR CDR3 was performed with the HTBI primer set and the Qiagen OneStep RT-PCR kit. TCRdb trimmed the raw reads at Q25, called clones with MiXCR and kept productive beta chains. Here each entry gathers all rows of one CDR3 protein and keeps the most common genes and DNA. The sample table contains fewer than 400,000 distinct CDR3 sequences; only one count was recorded for about a sixth of them. Jointly, the top ten make up roughly 26% of the sample. Sequencing was carried out using blood. The receptors here all came from a woman under 30 with Graves' hyperthyroidism that later progressed to Graves' ophthalmopathy.

This clonotype was detected only once. This chain joins TRBV5-8 and TRBJ2-1, with 13 nucleotides matching TRBD2. The CDR3 extends over 18 amino acids. With 2 bases clipped from V and 1 base from J, the junction kept 6 bases outside the gene matches. Germline loops: CDR1 SGHTS, CDR2 YDEGEE. CDR3 amino acids: CASSFGTSGIISYNEQFF. CDR3 coding DNA: TGTGCCAGCAGCTTTGGGACTAGCGGGATCATTTCCTACAATGAGCAGTTCTTC.

This clonotype has ten or more counts. Written as DNA, the CDR3 is TGCGCCAGCAGCCTACTATCCTTAAGCGGGAATGTAAAGTCAGATACGCAGTATTTT. Amino acids: CASSLLSLSGNVKSDTQYF. This chain uses TRBV5-1 with TRBJ2-3; the match to TRBD2 covers 7 bases. The J segment lost 4 bases and the V segment lost 4 bases, leaving 21 bases of the junction unmatched. CDR3 length: 19 residues. The germline V gene encodes CDR1 SGHRS and CDR2 YFSETQ.

The table lists this clonotype with many counts. The chain employs TRBV11-2 and TRBJ2-3; perhaps TRBD1 as D (5 bases). Germline V gives CDR1 SGHAT, CDR2 FQNNGV. Between the trimmed V and J ends, which lost 0 bases and 9 bases, there was a span of 10 bases. The CDR3 loop spans 13 amino acids. In DNA form, the CDR3 reads TGTGCCAGCAGCTTAGAACAGGTTTGGACGCAGTATTTT. Protein sequence: CASSLEQVWTQYF. The entire variable domain, with the rest obtained from reference TRBV11-2 and TRBJ2-3, is as follows: EAGVAQSPRYKIIEKRQSVAFWCNPISGHATLYWYQQILGQGPKLLIQFQNNGVVDDSQLPKDRFSAERLKGVDSTLKIQPAKLEDSAVYLCASSLEQVWTQYFGPGTRLTVL.

This chain links TRBV12-3 or TRBV12-4 with TRBJ2-3; TRBD2 matches at 8 bases. The CDR3 totals 15 residues. The junction had 6 bases not matched to a gene; V was cut back by 5 bases and J by 2 bases. CDR3: CASSPPGLVTDTQYF. As DNA, the CDR3 is TGTGCCAGCAGTCCACCGGGACTAGTCACAGATACGCAGTATTTT.

This clonotype came up a few times. CDR3 residues: CATSRDSSTGRTWETQYF. DNA of the CDR3: TGTGCCACCAGCAGAGATTCGTCGACAGGGAGGACTTGGGAGACCCAGTACTTC. The rearrangement links TRBV15 to TRBJ2-5; TRBD1 is a possible D gene (7 bases). Germline V lookup: CDR1 LNHNV, CDR2 YYDKDF (reference sequence). The V end was cut by 0 bases, the J end by 5 bases, with 22 bases between. The CDR3 has 18 amino acids.

This clonotype appeared a few times. The chain combines TRBV10-3 with TRBJ2-3; D gene uncertain. The germline gives CDR1 ENHRY, CDR2 SYGVKD. The CDR3 loop spans 12 amino acids. V was trimmed by 0 bases and J by 4 bases, leaving 2 bases between them. CDR3 residues: CAISESADTQYF. In DNA form, the CDR3 reads TGTGCCATCAGTGAGTCAGCAGATACGCAGTATTTT.

This clonotype has at least ten counts. The CDR3, as DNA: TGTGCCAGCACCCCAACGGGGACACCTACGGAGACCCAGTACTTC. It yields the protein CASTPTGTPTETQYF. The chain recombines TRBV28 with TRBJ2-5; possibly TRBD1 for D (6 bases). Trimming took 7 bases from V and 5 from J, leaving 20 bases between them. Germline CDR1 reads MDHEN; CDR2 reads SYDVKM. The CDR3 totals 15 residues.

This clonotype came up many times. V and J are TRBV20-1 and TRBJ2-1, with 9 bases identical to TRBD2. Germline CDR1 reads DFQATT; CDR2 reads SNEGSKA (reference sequence). The CDR3 is 16 residues long. Germline trimming cut 2 bases from V and 7 bases from J; bases unmatched to any gene: 12. The CDR3 sequence is CSARFLRREGTNEQFF. The CDR3 DNA reads as TGCAGTGCTAGATTCTTAAGGCGGGAGGGCACAAATGAGCAGTTCTTC.

This clonotype was counted at least ten times. This chain connects TRBV20-1 to TRBJ1-1; D is undetermined. Looked up from germline, CDR1 is DFQATT and CDR2 is SNEGSKA (reference sequence). The CDR3 is made up of 13 amino acids. V lost 2 bases and J 1 base, leaving 8 bases between the germline ends. The chain's CDR3 is CSARQDPNTEAFF. CDR3 coding DNA: TGCAGTGCTAGACAGGATCCGAACACTGAAGCTTTCTTT.

This clonotype was recorded many times. The chain is built from TRBV4-1 and TRBJ2-2, with 8 nucleotides matching TRBD2. This CDR3 region has 17 residues. Germline V lookup: CDR1 MGHRA, CDR2 YSYEKL. With V trimmed by 0 bases and J by 4 bases, 7 bases remained unmatched. The DNA for the CDR3 is TGCGCCAGCAGCCAAGATAGGCTAGCGGGCGCCACCGGGGAGCTGTTTTTT. It is translated as CASSQDRLAGATGELFF.

The sample holds many counts of this clonotype. This chain links TRBV12-3 or TRBV12-4 with TRBJ2-1, with TRBD1 as a possible D gene (5 bases). The CDR3 totals 14 residues. V lost 7 bases and J 9 bases, leaving 19 bases between the germline ends. The chain's CDR3 is CASTDDSPTGEQFF. In DNA form, the CDR3 reads TGTGCCAGCACCGATGACAGTCCCACCGGTGAGCAGTTCTTC.

This clonotype was recorded a few times. This chain connects TRBV5-6 to TRBJ2-7, with 10 bases matching TRBD1. This CDR3 region has 14 residues. Germline V gene sequence: CDR1 SGHDT, CDR2 YYEEEE. The junction had 7 bases not matched to a gene; V was cut back by 4 bases and J by 6 bases. The CDR3 bases are TGTGCCAGCAGCCGCCGGGACAGGGGACGCGAGCAGTACTTC. Translating it yields CASSRRDRGREQYF.

The chain recombines TRBV28 with TRBJ1-5; 7 bases line up with TRBD1. The germline V gene encodes CDR1 MDHEN and CDR2 SYDVKM. The CDR3 spans 16 residues. The J segment lost 2 bases and the V segment lost 0 bases, leaving 4 bases of the junction unmatched. The CDR3 is CASSLWPGGGNQPQHF. CDR3 DNA sequence: TGTGCCAGCAGTTTATGGCCAGGGGGAGGCAATCAGCCCCAGCATTTT.